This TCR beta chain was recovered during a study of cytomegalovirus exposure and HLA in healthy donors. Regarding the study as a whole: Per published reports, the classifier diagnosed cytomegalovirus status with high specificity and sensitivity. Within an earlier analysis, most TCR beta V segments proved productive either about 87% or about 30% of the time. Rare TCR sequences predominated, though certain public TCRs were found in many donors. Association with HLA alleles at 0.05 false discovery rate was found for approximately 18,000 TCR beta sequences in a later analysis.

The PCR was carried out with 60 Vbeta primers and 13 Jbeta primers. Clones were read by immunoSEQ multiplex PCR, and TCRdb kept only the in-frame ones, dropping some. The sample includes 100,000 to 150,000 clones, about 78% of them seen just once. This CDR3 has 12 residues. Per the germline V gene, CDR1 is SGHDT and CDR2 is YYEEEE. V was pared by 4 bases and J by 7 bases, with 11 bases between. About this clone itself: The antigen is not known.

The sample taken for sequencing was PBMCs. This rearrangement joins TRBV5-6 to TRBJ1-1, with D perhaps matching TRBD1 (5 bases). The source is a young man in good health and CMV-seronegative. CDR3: CASSLLTGEAFF. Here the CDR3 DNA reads TGTGCCAGCAGCCTCTTAACAGGTGAAGCTTTCTTT.